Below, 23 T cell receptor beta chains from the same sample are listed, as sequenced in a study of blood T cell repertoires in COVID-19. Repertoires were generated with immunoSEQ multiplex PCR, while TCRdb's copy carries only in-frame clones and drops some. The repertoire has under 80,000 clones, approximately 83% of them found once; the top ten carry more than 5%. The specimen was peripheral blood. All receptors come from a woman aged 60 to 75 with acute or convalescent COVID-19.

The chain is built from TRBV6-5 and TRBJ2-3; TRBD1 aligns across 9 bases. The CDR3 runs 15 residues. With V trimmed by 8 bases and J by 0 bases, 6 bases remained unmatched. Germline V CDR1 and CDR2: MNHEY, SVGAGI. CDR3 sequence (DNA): TGTGCCAGCGCCTCCGGGACAGGGAGCACAGATACGCAGTATTTT. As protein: CASASGTGSTDTQYF.

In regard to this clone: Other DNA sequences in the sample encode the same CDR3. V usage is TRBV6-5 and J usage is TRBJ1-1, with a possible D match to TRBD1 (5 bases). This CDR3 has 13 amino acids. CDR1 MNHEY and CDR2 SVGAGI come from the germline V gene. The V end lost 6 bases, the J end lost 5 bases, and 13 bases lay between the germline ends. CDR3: CASSLGGVTEAFF. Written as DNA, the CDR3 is TGTGCCAGCAGCCTGGGAGGGGTGACTGAAGCTTTCTTT.

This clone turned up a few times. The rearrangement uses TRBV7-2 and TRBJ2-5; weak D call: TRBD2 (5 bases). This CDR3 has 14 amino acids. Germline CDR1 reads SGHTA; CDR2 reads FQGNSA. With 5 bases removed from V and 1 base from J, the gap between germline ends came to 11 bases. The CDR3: CASSKDWVQETQYF. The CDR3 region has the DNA TGTGCCAGCAGCAAGGACTGGGTCCAAGAGACCCAGTACTTC. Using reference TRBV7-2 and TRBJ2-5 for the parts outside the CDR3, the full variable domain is GAGVSQSPSNKVTEKGKDVELRCDPISGHTALYWYRQSLGQGLEFLIYFQGNSAPDKSGLPSDRFSAERTGGSVSTLTIQRTQQEDSAVYLCASSKDWVQETQYFGPGTRLLVL.

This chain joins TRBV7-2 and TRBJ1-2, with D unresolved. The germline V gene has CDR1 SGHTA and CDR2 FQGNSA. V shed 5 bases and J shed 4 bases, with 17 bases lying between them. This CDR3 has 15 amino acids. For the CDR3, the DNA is TGTGCCAGCAGCATAGACAACCAACCCTTCTATGGCTACACCTTC. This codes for CASSIDNQPFYGYTF.

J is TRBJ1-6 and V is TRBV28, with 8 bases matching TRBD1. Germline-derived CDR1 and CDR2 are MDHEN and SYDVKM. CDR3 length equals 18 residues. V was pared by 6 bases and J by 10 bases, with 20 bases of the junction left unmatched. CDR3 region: CASSHGRAGGLKKSPLHF. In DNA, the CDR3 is TGTGCCAGCAGCCATGGCCGGGCAGGGGGCCTAAAGAAATCACCCCTCCACTTT.

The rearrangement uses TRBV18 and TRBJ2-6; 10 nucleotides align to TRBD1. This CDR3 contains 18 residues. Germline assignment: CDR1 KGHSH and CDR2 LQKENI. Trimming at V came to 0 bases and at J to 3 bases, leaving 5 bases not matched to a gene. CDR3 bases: TGTGCCAGCTCACCACCCCCGGGACAGGGGTTTGGGGCCAACGTCCTGACTTTC. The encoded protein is CASSPPPGQGFGANVLTF.

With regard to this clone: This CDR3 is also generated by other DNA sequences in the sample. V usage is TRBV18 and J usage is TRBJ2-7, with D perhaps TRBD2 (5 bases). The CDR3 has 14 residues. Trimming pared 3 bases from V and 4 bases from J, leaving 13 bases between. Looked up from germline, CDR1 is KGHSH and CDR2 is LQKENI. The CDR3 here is CASSPRGGSYEQYF. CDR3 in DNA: TGTGCCAGCTCACCGAGAGGAGGTTCGTACGAGCAGTACTTC. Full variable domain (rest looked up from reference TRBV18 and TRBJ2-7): NAGVMQNPRHLVRRRGQEARLRCSPMKGHSHVYWYRQLPEEGLKFMVYLQKENIIDESGMPKERFSAEFPKEGPSILRIQQVVRGDSAAYFCASSPRGGSYEQYFGPGTRLTVT.

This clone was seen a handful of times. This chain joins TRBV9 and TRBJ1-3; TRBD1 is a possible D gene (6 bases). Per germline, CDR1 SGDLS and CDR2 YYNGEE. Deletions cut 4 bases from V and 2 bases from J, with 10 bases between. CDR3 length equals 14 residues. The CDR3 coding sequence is TGTGCCAGCAGCCCCCGGACAGCTGGAAACACCATATATTTT. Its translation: CASSPRTAGNTIYF.

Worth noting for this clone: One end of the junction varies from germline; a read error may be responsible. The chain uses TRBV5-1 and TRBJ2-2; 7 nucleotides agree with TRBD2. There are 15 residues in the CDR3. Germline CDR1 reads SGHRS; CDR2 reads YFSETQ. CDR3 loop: CASSASGAKTGELFF. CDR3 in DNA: TGCGCCAGCAGCGCCAGCGGGGCGAAAACCGGGGAGCTGTTTTTT.

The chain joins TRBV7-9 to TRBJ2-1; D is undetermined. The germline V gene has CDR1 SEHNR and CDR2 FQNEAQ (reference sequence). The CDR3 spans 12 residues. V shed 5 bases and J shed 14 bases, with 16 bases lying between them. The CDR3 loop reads CASSPGPIVEFF. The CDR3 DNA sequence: TGTGCCAGCAGCCCCGGTCCGATAGTTGAGTTCTTC.

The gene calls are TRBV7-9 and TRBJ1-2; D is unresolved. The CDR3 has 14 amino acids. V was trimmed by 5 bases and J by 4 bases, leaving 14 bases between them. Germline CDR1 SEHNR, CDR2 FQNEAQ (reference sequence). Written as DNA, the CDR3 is TGTGCCAGCAGCCCCTACGGGTCCATCTATGGCTACACCTTC. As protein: CASSPYGSIYGYTF.

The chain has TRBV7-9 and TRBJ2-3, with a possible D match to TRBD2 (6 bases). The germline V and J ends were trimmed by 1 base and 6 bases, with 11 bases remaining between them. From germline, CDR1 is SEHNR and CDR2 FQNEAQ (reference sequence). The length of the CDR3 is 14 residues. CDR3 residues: CASSLDGDWDTQYF. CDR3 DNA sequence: TGTGCCAGCAGCTTAGACGGGGACTGGGATACGCAGTATTTT.

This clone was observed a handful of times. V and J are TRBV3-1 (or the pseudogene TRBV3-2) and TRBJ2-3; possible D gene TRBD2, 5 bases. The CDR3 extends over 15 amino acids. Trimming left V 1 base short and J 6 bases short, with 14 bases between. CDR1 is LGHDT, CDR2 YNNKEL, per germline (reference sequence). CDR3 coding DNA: TGTGCCAGCAGCCAAGGCGGGCATCGCGCGGATACGCAGTATTTT. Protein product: CASSQGGHRADTQYF.

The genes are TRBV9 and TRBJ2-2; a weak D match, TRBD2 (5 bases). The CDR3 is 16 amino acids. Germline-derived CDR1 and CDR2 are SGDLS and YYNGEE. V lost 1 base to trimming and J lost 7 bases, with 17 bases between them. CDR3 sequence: CASSVIPVRAGGELFF. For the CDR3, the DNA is TGTGCCAGCAGCGTAATTCCGGTCCGTGCGGGCGGGGAGCTGTTTTTT.

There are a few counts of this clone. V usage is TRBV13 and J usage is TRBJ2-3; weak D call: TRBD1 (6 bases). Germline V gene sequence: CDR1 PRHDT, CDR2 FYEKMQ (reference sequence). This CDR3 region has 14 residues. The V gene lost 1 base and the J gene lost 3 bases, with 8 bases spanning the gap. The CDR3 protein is CASSLDRATDTQYF. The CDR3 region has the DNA TGTGCCAGCAGCTTAGACAGGGCGACAGATACGCAGTATTTT.

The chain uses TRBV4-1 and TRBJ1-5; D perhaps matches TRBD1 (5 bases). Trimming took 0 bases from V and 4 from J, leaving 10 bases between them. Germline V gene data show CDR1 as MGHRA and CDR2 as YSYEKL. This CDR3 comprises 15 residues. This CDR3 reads CASSQEMGGNQPQHF. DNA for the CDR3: TGCGCCAGCAGCCAAGAGATGGGGGGGAATCAGCCCCAGCATTTT.

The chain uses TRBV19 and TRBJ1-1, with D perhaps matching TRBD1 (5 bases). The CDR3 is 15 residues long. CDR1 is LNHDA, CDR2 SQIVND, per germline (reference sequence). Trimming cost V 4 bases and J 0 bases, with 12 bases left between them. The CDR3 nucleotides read TGTGCCAGTAGTAATTCGGGGGGAGTGAACACTGAAGCTTTCTTT. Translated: CASSNSGGVNTEAFF.

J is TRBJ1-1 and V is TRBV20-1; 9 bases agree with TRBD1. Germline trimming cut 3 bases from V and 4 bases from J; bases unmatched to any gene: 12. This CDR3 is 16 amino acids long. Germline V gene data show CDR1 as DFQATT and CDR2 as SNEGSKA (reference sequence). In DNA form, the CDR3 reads TGCAGTGCTAGTCCAGGCCAGGACAGGGGAAGCACTGAAGCTTTCTTT. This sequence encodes CSASPGQDRGSTEAFF.

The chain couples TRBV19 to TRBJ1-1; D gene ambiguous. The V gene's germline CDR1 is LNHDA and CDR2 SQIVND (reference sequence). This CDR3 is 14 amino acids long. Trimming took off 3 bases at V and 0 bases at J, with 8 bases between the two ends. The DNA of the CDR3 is TGTGCCAGTAGTATCGCCTTAGTGAACACTGAAGCTTTCTTT. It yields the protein CASSIALVNTEAFF.

CDR3 loop: CASSLRGQGTEAFF. The CDR3 DNA reads TGTGCCAGCAGCTTGCGTGGCCAGGGCACTGAAGCTTTCTTT. V and J are TRBV5-6 and TRBJ1-1; D is perhaps TRBD1 (5 bases). Germline V lookup: CDR1 SGHDT, CDR2 YYEEEE. V gave up 1 base and J gave up 4 bases, with 11 bases separating them. The CDR3 covers 14 residues.

The CDR3 protein is CASKFSYGYTF. Here the CDR3 DNA reads TGTGCCAGCAAGTTCAGTTATGGCTACACCTTC. V is TRBV6-5 and J is TRBJ1-2; no clear D gene. Germline V CDR1 and CDR2: MNHEY, SVGAGI. This CDR3 comprises 11 residues. The V end lost 7 bases, the J end lost 5 bases, and 8 bases lay between the germline ends.

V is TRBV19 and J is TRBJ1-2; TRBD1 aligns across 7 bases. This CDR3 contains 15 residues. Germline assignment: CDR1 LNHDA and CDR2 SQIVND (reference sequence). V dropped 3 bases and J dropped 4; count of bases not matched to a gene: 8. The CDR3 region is CASSMGQGEFYGYTF. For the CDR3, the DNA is TGTGCCAGTAGTATGGGCCAGGGGGAATTCTATGGCTACACCTTC.

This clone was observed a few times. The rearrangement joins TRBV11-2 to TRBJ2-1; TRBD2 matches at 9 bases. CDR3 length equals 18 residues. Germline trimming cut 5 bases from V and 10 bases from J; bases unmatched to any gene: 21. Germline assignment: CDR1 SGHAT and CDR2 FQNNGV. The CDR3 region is CASSILQGVAGAPREQFF. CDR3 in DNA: TGTGCCAGCAGCATACTTCAGGGGGTAGCGGGGGCTCCCCGGGAGCAGTTCTTC.